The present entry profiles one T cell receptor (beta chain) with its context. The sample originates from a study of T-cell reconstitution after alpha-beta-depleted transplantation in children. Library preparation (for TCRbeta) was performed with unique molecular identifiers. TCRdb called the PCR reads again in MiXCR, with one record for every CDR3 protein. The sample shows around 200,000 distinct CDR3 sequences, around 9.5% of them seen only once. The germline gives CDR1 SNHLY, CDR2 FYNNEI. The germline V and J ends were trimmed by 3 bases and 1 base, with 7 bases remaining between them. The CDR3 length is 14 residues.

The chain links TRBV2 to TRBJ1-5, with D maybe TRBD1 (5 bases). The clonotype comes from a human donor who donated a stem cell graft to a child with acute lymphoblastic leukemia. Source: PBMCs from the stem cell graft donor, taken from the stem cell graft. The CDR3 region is CASSDDSSNQPQHF. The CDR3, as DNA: TGTGCCAGCAGTGATGACAGCAGCAATCAGCCCCAGCATTTT.